This T cell receptor (beta chain) came from a study of T cell changes during pregnancy in multiple sclerosis. This CDR3 is built from 16 residues. The V end was cut by 0 bases, the J end by 6 bases, with 13 bases between. The V gene's germline CDR1 is SGHNT and CDR2 YYREEE (reference sequence). Using immunoSEQ multiplex PCR, the repertoire was profiled, and TCRdb retains in-frame clones only, with some absent. The sample contains some 49,000 clones, about 90% of which appear only once. The sequencing used CD4+ T cells from peripheral blood mononuclear cells, collected in the second trimester of pregnancy. This TCR derives from a female donor in good health, enrolled as a control in a pregnancy study. This rearrangement joins TRBV5-4 to TRBJ1-6; D possibly corresponds to TRBD1 (5 bases). The CDR3: CASSLAVTATNSPLHF. CDR3 coding DNA: TGTGCCAGCAGCTTGGCGGTGACAGCCACTAATTCACCCCTCCACTTT.